This is a list of T cell receptor beta chains from one sample in a study of graft-versus-host responses after intestinal transplantation. Libraries were prepared by immunoSEQ multiplex PCR; TCRdb keeps only in-frame clonotypes and omits some of them. Found here are about 10,000 clones, around nine tenths of them singletons; the top ten hold about 2.5%. The material sequenced was PBMCs, taken approximately 47 days after intestinal transplant. The receptor set was obtained from a human patient who received an intestinal transplant, so some T cells may come from the graft donor. CDR3s include the opening cysteine and the closing phenylalanine or tryptophan. Each record gives: clone size, V gene, D gene, J gene, CDR3 protein, CDR3 DNA. D genes are given only for firm matches. Clone size, where shown, is once, few, many, or a class for clones that have expanded.

clone size: once; V gene: TRBV7-2; D gene: -; J gene: TRBJ2-7; CDR3 protein: CASSLGGPSSYEQYF; CDR3 DNA: TGTGCCAGCAGCTTGGGCGGGCCTAGCTCCTACGAGCAGTACTTC
clone size: -; V gene: TRBV7-9; D gene: -; J gene: TRBJ2-5; CDR3 protein: CASSPSSGKKTQYF; CDR3 DNA: TGTGCCAGCAGCCCTAGTTCCGGGAAGAAGACCCAGTACTTC
clone size: -; V gene: TRBV4-2; D gene: -; J gene: TRBJ2-3; CDR3 protein: CASSPGPGIRDTQYF; CDR3 DNA: TGTGCCAGCAGCCCTGGACCCGGAATAAGGGATACGCAGTATTTT
clone size: -; V gene: TRBV4-1; D gene: -; J gene: TRBJ2-7; CDR3 protein: CASSRTAQGVLDEQYF; CDR3 DNA: TGCGCCAGCAGCCGAACGGCTCAGGGCGTTCTCGACGAGCAGTACTTC
clone size: -; V gene: TRBV13; D gene: -; J gene: TRBJ1-3; CDR3 protein: CASSPEDSKYRDGNTIYF; CDR3 DNA: TGTGCCAGCAGCCCAGAGGACAGCAAGTACCGAGATGGAAACACCATATATTTT
clone size: -; V gene: TRBV7-7; D gene: -; J gene: TRBJ1-1; CDR3 protein: CASSSRTDTEAFF; CDR3 DNA: TGTGCCAGCAGCTCCCGGACAGACACTGAAGCTTTCTTT
clone size: -; V gene: TRBV9; D gene: -; J gene: TRBJ2-3; CDR3 protein: CASSVEASPLGTDTQYF; CDR3 DNA: TGTGCCAGCAGCGTAGAAGCTAGCCCTCTCGGCACAGATACGCAGTATTTT
clone size: -; V gene: TRBV29-1; D gene: TRBD2; J gene: TRBJ2-1; CDR3 protein: CSEESGKTLNNEQFF; CDR3 DNA: TGCAGCGAAGAAAGCGGGAAAACTCTAAACAATGAGCAGTTCTTC
clone size: -; V gene: TRBV7-7; D gene: TRBD2; J gene: TRBJ2-5; CDR3 protein: CASSLGSGRVQETQYF; CDR3 DNA: TGTGCCAGCAGCTTGGGAAGCGGGAGAGTTCAAGAGACCCAGTACTTC
clone size: -; V gene: TRBV11-2; D gene: TRBD1; J gene: TRBJ2-7; CDR3 protein: CASSPGQGGYEQYF; CDR3 DNA: TGTGCCAGCAGCCCCGGACAGGGGGGTTACGAGCAGTACTTC
clone size: -; V gene: TRBV7-9; D gene: -; J gene: TRBJ1-2; CDR3 protein: CASSSSPYGYTF; CDR3 DNA: TGTGCCAGCAGCTCCAGTCCCTATGGCTACACCTTC
clone size: -; V gene: TRBV11-2; D gene: TRBD1; J gene: TRBJ2-4; CDR3 protein: CASSLHFRTGPLAKNIQYF; CDR3 DNA: TGTGCCAGCAGCTTACATTTTCGGACAGGACCTCTAGCCAAAAACATTCAGTACTTC
clone size: -; V gene: TRBV27; D gene: -; J gene: TRBJ2-5; CDR3 protein: CASSLLGGETQYF; CDR3 DNA: TGTGCCAGCAGTTTACTAGGAGGGGAGACCCAGTACTTC
clone size: -; V gene: TRBV28; D gene: TRBD1; J gene: TRBJ2-2; CDR3 protein: CASSLAQGFALWVGTGELFF; CDR3 DNA: TGTGCCAGCAGTTTGGCACAGGGGTTTGCGTTGTGGGTGGGGACCGGGGAGCTGTTTTTT
clone size: -; V gene: TRBV2; D gene: -; J gene: TRBJ2-3; CDR3 protein: CASIEGFSTDTQYF; CDR3 DNA: TGTGCCAGCATAGAGGGATTTAGCACAGATACGCAGTATTTT
clone size: -; V gene: TRBV2; D gene: -; J gene: TRBJ2-1; CDR3 protein: CASSVKSSQFF; CDR3 DNA: TGTGCCAGCAGTGTGAAAAGCTCTCAGTTCTTC
clone size: -; V gene: TRBV9; D gene: -; J gene: TRBJ1-6; CDR3 protein: CASSGGITYNSPLHF; CDR3 DNA: TGTGCCAGCAGCGGAGGGATTACCTATAATTCACCCCTCCACTTT
clone size: -; V gene: TRBV9; D gene: -; J gene: TRBJ2-3; CDR3 protein: CASSVEQFTDTQYF; CDR3 DNA: TGTGCCAGCAGCGTAGAACAGTTTACAGATACGCAGTATTTT
clone size: -; V gene: TRBV10-3; D gene: -; J gene: TRBJ2-3; CDR3 protein: CAIRGSDTQYF; CDR3 DNA: TGTGCCATCCGGGGGTCAGATACGCAGTATTTT
clone size: -; V gene: TRBV7-4; D gene: -; J gene: TRBJ1-3; CDR3 protein: CASSLCFGSSGNTIYF; CDR3 DNA: TGTGCCAGCAGCTTATGTTTCGGGTCCTCTGGAAACACCATATATTTT